This entry is about one TCR beta chain. This clonotype was counted between two and nine times. The clone's antigen remains unknown. Base quality data are lacking; no much larger clone is found one base away. CDR1 and CDR2 were assigned from the germline V gene (reference sequence) as DFQATT and SNEGSKA. Including cysteine and phenylalanine, the CDR3 has 16 amino acids. The retained sequence is limited to the CDR3, 48 bases, with the frame set at the first base. Trimming takes 0 bases off V and 5 bases off J; junction bases not matched to a gene: 9. This sample was sequenced with an Illumina NovaSeq 6000. Synthesis of TCR cDNA relied on 5'RACE template switching, a step that introduced a universal primer site along with unique molecular identifiers. Priming for cDNA synthesis came from both the TCR alpha and TCR beta constant segments. Library amplification used two PCR steps, and the second PCR step added sample barcodes and sequencing adapters. Sequencing of libraries was performed on Illumina HiSeq 2500 (2x100 bp) or NovaSeq (2x150 bp). On the authors' methods: Demultiplexing of reads and collapsing into UMI consensus sequences were performed with MIGEC, and V(D)J alignment was carried out with MiXCR. Using edgeR on replicate PBMC samples, clonotypes were called vaccine-responding if FDR was below 0.01 and the log2 fold change was above 5 up to day 15. CD4 or CD8 identity was assigned to each bulk clonotype according to whether the clonotype was present at higher abundance in the sequenced CD4 repertoire or the sequenced CD8 repertoire. Through fastp at Q25 and MiXCR, TCRdb rebuilt clones from the public reads, retaining in-frame beta chains. Rows with a matching CDR3 protein are joined into one entry that keeps the most common DNA and genes. None of the V and J calls come from the authors' own analysis; TCRdb made them. For this sample there are some 340,000 distinct CDR3 sequences; approximately 11% appear just once. 2.5% to 4% of the sample is taken by the ten largest.

What the treatment or condition label conveys for this sample: live attenuated yellow fever vaccine strain. A standard Ficoll-Paque protocol was used to isolate PBMCs from peripheral blood. Dynabeads CD4 and CD8 positive selection kits were used to isolate the CD4 and CD8 T-cell fractions. TriZol was used to extract RNA from bulk PBMCs, from CD4 and CD8 fractions, and from dextramer-positive and dextramer-negative fractions. This entry belongs to a study of T cells after yellow fever vaccination (dated by TCRdb to the late 2010s). About the full investigation: The SMART-Seq v4 Ultra Low Input RNA kit was used to prepare libraries from fractions with low cell numbers. To track T-cell clones before and after primary and booster YFV17D yellow fever vaccination, bulk TCR alpha and beta repertoires were sequenced longitudinally. Two healthy male donors made up the cohort, one aged 18 to 29 years and the other aged 30 to 39 years. Blood was collected at multiple timepoints before and after primary and secondary immunization, and bulk PBMC replicates and cell subsets were isolated.

General conclusions and limits of the study: Compared with the primary T-cell response, the secondary T-cell response was weaker but faster, peaking on day 5 rather than day 15. A small share of clonotypes occurred in both CD4 and CD8 compartments, likely arising from convergent recombination. Most clones expanded after primary vaccination (around 96% of CD4 and roughly 91% of CD8) were re-detected after the booster, suggesting that broad memory maintenance occurred. FACS-sorted repertoires could contain abundant contaminating clonotypes from the bulk population, so computational filtering was required. Because the study included only two donors, the extent to which the findings can be generalized is limited.

Sequenced material: CD4+ T cells sorted from PBMCs, taken 45 days after the yellow fever booster vaccination. Recombination connected TRBV20-1 to TRBJ2-2; 7 central nucleotides agree with TRBD1. The sequence derives from a man between 18 and 35 years old who received the YFV17D yellow fever vaccine. In nucleotide form, the sequence is TGCAGTGCTAGAGATTCTAAAGGGGGCGGAACCGGGGAGCTGTTTTTT. It translates as CSARDSKGGGTGELFF.